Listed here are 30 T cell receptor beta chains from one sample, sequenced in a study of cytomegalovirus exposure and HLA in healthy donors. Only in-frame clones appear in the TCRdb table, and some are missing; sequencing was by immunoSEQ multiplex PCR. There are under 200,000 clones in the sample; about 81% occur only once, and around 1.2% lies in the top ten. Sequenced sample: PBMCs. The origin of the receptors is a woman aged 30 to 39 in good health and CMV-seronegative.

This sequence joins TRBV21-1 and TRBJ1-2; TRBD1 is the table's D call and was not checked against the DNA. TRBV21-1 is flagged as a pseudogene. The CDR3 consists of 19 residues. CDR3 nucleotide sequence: TGTGCCAGCATCCAAGGGTCCGACAGGGGGCAACCCACCAACTATGGCTACACCTTC. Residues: CASIQGSDRGQPTNYGYTF.

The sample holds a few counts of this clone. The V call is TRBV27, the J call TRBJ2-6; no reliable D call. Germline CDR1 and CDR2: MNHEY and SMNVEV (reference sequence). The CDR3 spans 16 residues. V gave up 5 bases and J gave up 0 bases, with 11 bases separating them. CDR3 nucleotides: TGTGCCAGCAGTCTCTTCCCCAGCTCTGGGGCCAACGTCCTGACTTTC. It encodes CASSLFPSSGANVLTF.

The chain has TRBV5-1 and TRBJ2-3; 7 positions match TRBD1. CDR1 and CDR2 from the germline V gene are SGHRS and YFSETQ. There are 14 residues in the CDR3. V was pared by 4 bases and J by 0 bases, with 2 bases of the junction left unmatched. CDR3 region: CASSPGQSTDTQYF. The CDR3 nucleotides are TGCGCCAGCAGCCCGGGACAGAGCACAGATACGCAGTATTTT.

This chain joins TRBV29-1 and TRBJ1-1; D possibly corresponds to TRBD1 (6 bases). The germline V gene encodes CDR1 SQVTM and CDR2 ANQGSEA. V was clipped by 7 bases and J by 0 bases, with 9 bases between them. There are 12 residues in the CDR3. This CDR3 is CSGQGLNTEAFF. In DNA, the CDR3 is TGCAGCGGTCAGGGGTTGAACACTGAAGCTTTCTTT.

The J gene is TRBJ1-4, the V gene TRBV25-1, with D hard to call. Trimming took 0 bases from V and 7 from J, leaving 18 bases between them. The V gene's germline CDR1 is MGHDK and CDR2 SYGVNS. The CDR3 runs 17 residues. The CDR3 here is CASSEYPPEVAREKLFF. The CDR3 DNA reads TGTGCCAGCAGTGAATACCCCCCGGAGGTCGCACGTGAAAAACTGTTTTTT.

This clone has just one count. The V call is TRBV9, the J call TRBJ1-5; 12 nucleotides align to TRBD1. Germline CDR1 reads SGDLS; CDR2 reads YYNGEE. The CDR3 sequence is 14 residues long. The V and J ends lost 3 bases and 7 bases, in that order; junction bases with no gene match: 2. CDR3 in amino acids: CASSGDRGPQPQHF. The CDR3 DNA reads TGTGCCAGCAGCGGGGACAGGGGGCCCCAGCCCCAGCATTTT.

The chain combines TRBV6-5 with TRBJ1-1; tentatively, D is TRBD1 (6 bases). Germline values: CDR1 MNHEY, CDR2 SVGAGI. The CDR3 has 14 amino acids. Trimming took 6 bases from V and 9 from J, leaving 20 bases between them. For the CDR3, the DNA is TGTGCCAGCAGACGAAGGACAGACGTCGACCAAGCTTTCTTT. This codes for CASRRRTDVDQAFF.

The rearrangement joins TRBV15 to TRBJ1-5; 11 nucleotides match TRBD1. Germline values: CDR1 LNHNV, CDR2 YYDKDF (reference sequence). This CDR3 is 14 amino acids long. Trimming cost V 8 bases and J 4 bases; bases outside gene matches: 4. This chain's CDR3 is CATHRDRGNQPQHF. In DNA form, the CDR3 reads TGTGCCACCCACCGGGACAGGGGGAATCAGCCCCAGCATTTT.

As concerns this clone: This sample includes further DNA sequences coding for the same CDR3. The CDR3 protein is CAWSRSYEQYF. For the CDR3, the DNA is TGTGCCTGGAGTCGTTCCTACGAGCAGTACTTC. This chain uses TRBV30 with TRBJ2-7; D not certain. V was trimmed by 2 bases and J by 1 base, leaving 3 bases between them. Germline CDR1 is GTSNPN and CDR2 is SVGIG (reference sequence). This CDR3 has 11 residues.

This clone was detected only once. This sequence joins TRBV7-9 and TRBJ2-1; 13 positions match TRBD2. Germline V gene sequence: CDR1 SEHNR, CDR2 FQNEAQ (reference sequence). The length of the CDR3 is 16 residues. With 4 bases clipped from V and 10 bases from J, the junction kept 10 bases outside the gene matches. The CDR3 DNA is TGTGCCAGCAGCTCGACCCGGACTAGCGGGAGAGACGAGCAGTTCTTC. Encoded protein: CASSSTRTSGRDEQFF. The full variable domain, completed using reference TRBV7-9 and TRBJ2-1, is DTGVSQNPRHKITKRGQNVTFRCDPISEHNRLYWYRQTLGQGPEFLTYFQNEAQLEKSRLLSDRFSAERPKGSFSTLEIQRTEQGDSAMYLCASSSTRTSGRDEQFFGPGTRLTVL.

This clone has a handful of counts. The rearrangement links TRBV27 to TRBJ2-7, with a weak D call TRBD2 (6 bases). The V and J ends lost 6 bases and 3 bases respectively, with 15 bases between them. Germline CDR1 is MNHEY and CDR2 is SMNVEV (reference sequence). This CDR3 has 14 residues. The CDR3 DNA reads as TGTGCCAGCAGGATGGATAGCGGAAACTACGAGCAGTACTTC. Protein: CASRMDSGNYEQYF.

The CDR3 sequence: CASSPSPGEPQHF. The CDR3 DNA reads TGTGCCAGCAGCCCCTCACCCGGTGAGCCCCAGCATTTT. V is TRBV11-2 and J is TRBJ1-5; D not certain. Germline CDR1 is SGHAT and CDR2 is FQNNGV. The CDR3 totals 13 residues. V was shortened by 5 bases and J by 8 bases, with 13 bases between the two germline ends.

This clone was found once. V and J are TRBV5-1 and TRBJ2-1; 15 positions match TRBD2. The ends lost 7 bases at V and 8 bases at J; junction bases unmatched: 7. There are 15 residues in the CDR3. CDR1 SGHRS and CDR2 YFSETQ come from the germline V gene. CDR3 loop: CASYGLAGGEDEQFF. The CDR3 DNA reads TGCGCCAGCTACGGACTAGCGGGAGGGGAAGATGAGCAGTTCTTC.

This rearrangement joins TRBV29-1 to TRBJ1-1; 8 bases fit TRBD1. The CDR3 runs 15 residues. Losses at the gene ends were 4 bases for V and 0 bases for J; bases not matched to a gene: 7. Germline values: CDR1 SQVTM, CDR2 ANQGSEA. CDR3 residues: CSVAGQGGVNTEAFF. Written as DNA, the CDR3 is TGCAGCGTTGCCGGACAGGGCGGGGTGAACACTGAAGCTTTCTTT.

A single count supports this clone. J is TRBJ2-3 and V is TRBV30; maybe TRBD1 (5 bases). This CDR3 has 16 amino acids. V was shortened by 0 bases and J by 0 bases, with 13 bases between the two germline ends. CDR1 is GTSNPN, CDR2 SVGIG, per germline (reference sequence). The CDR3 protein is CAWSVQGAASTDTQYF. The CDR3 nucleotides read TGTGCCTGGAGTGTACAAGGGGCGGCTAGCACAGATACGCAGTATTTT.

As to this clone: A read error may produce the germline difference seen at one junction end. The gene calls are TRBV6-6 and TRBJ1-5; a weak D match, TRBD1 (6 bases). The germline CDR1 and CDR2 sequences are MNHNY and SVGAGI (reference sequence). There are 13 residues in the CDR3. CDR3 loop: CAISQGSNQPQHF. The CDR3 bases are TGTGCCATCAGTCAGGGGAGCAATCAGCCCCAGCATTTT.

CDR3 region: CASSAIGGRAEGYTF. The DNA of the CDR3 is TGTGCCAGCAGTGCAATCGGGGGTAGGGCGGAAGGCTACACCTTC. The chain carries TRBV2 and TRBJ1-2; tentatively, D is TRBD1 (5 bases). The CDR3 sequence is 15 residues long. Trimming took 4 bases from V and 8 from J, leaving 20 bases between them. CDR1 is SNHLY and CDR2 is FYNNEI in the germline V gene.

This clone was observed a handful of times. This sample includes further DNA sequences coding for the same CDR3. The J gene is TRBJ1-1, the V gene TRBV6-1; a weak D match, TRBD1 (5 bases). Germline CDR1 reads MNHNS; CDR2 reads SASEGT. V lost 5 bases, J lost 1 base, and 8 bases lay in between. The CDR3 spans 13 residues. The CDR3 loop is CASSSDRNTEAFF. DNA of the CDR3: TGTGCCAGCAGTTCTGACAGGAACACTGAAGCTTTCTTT.

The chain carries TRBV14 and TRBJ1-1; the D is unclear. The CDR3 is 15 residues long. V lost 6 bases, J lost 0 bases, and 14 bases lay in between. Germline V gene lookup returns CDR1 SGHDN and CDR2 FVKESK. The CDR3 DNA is TGTGCCAGCAGGCCGATTAGCACCATGAACACTGAAGCTTTCTTT. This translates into CASRPISTMNTEAFF.

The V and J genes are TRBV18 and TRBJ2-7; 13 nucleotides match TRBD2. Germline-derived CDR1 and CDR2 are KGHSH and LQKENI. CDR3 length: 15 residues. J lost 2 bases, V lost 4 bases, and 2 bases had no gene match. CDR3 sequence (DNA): TGTGCCAGCTCACGACTAGCGGGGGGCCCCTACGAGCAGTACTTC. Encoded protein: CASSRLAGGPYEQYF.

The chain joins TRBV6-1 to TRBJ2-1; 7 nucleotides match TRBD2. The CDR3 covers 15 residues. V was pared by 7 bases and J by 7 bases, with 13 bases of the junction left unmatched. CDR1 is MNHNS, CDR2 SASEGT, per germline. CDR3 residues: CASTPIPVGGNEQFF. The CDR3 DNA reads TGTGCCAGCACCCCCATTCCAGTCGGGGGGAATGAGCAGTTCTTC.

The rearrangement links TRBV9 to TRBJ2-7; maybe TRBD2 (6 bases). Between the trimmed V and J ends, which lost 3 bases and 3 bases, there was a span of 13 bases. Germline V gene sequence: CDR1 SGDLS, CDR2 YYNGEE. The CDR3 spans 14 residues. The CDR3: CASSETGEGYEQYF. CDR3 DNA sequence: TGTGCCAGCAGCGAAACGGGAGAGGGCTACGAGCAGTACTTC.

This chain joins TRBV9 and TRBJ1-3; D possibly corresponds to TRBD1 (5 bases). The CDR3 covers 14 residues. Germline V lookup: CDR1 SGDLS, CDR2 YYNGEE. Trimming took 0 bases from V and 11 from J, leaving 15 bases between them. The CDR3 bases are TGTGCCAGCAGCGTAGCTCCAGGGCGTCGCGCCATATATTTT. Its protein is CASSVAPGRRAIYF.

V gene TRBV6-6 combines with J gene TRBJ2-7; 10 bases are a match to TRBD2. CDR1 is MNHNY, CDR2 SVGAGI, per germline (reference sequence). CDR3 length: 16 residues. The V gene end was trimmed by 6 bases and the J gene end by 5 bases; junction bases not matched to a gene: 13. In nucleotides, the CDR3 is TGTGCCAGCAGACCCCCCGTGGGGAGCGGGAGGGACGAGCAGTACTTC. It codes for CASRPPVGSGRDEQYF.

The CDR3 is CASRPTREGIGEAFF. The CDR3 DNA sequence: TGTGCCAGTAGACCCACCCGGGAGGGAATAGGTGAAGCTTTCTTT. This sequence joins TRBV19 and TRBJ1-1; D is unresolved. V shed 6 bases and J shed 7 bases, with 21 bases lying between them. This CDR3 spans 15 amino acids. The V gene's germline CDR1 is LNHDA and CDR2 SQIVND (reference sequence).

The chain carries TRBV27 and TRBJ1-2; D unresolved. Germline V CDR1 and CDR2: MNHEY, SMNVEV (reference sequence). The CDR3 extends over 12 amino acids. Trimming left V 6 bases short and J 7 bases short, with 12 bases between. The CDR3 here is CASSTSGSGYTF. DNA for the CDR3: TGTGCCAGCAGCACTTCCGGGAGTGGCTACACCTTC.

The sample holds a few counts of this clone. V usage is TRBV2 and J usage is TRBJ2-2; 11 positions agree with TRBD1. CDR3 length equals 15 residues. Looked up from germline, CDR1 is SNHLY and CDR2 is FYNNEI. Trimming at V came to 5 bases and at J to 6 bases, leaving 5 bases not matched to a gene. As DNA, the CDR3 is TGTGCCAGCAGTCGTCCGGGACAGGGGGCCGGGGAGCTGTTTTTT. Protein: CASSRPGQGAGELFF. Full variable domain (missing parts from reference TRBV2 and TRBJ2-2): EPEVTQTPSHQVTQMGQEVILRCVPISNHLYFYWYRQILGQKVEFLVSFYNNEISEKSEIFDDQFSVERPDGSNFTLKIRSTKLEDSAMYFCASSRPGQGAGELFFGEGSRLTVL.

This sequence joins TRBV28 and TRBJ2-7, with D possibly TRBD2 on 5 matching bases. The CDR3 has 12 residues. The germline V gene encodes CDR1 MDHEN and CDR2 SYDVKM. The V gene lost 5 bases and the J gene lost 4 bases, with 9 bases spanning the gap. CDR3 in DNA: TGTGCCAGCAGTGAGGGTAGGTACGAGCAGTACTTC. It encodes CASSEGRYEQYF.

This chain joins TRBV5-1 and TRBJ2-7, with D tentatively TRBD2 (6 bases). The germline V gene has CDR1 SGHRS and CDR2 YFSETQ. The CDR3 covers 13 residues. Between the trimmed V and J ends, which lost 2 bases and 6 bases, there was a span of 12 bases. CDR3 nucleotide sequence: TGCGCCAGCAGCTTTGCGGGGTTGGGCGAGCAGTACTTC. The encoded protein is CASSFAGLGEQYF.

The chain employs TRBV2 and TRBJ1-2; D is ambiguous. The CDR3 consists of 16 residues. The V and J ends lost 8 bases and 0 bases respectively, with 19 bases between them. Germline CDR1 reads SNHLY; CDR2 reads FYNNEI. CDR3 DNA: TGTGCCAGCGGGAGTAGTACTTCAGGTTCTAACTATGGCTACACCTTC. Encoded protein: CASGSSTSGSNYGYTF. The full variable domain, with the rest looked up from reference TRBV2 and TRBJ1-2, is EPEVTQTPSHQVTQMGQEVILRCVPISNHLYFYWYRQILGQKVEFLVSFYNNEISEKSEIFDDQFSVERPDGSNFTLKIRSTKLEDSAMYFCASGSSTSGSNYGYTFGSGTRLTVV.